This T cell receptor beta chain came from a study of blood T cell repertoires in COVID-19. Study background: Sample material is recorded as cDNA or gDNA derived from T cells, B-cell-depleted T cells, or PBMCs.

This table comes from immunoSEQ multiplex PCR, and its TCRdb copy is limited to in-frame clones, with some not included. The sample has about 360,000 clones; around nine tenths are singletons. The CDR3 is made up of 14 amino acids. In germline, CDR1 is LGHNA, CDR2 YNFKEQ. V lost 2 bases to trimming and J lost 6 bases, with 14 bases between them. The clonotype comes from a human donor in a cohort sampled during active COVID-19. The rearrangement uses TRBV4-2 and TRBJ2-7, with a weak D call TRBD2 (5 bases). The material sequenced was peripheral blood. The CDR3 nucleotides are TGTGCCAGCAGCCAAATCGGGGTTGAGAGCGAGCAGTACTTC. This sequence encodes CASSQIGVESEQYF.